This TCR beta chain appears in the sequencing data of a study of shared clonotypes between healthy human individuals. Study-wide results and caveats: The sole specimen, blood, was sampled, and tissue repertoires likely differ.

As for this clone: Its antigen remains unidentified.

The CDR3 runs to 16 residues. The germline CDR1 and CDR2 sequences are SGHTA and FQGTGA. The V gene lost 4 bases and the J gene lost 5 bases, with 17 bases spanning the gap. For each subset, genomic DNA was distributed in equal portions over several immunoSEQ plates. Assay used: immunoSEQ multiplex PCR; TCRdb lists only in-frame clones, some missing. Of about 470,000 clones in the sample, around 79% were seen once. V is TRBV7-3 and J is TRBJ2-2; TRBD1 is a possible D gene (5 bases). The TCR originated in a middle-aged woman in good health. Some clones in this sample may be carry-over from other donors' samples. The sample consisted of PBMCs. CDR3 DNA: TGTGCCAGCAGCTCTAGGGGTGGAGTACCGACCGGGGAGCTGTTTTTT. Translation: CASSSRGGVPTGELFF.